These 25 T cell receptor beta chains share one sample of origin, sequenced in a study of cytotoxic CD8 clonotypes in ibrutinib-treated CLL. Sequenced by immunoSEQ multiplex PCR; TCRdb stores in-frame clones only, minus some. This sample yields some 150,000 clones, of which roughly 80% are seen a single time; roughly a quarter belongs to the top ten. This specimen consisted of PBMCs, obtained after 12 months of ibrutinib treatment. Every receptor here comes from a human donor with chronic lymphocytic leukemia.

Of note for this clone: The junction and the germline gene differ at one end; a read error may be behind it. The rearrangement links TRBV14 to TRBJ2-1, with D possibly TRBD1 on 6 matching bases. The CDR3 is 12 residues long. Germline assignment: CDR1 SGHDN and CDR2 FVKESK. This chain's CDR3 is CASSLQGRLPIF. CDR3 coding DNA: TGTGCCAGCAGCCTACAGGGTCGACTACCCATCTTC. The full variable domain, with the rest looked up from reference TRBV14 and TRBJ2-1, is EAGVTQFPSHSVIEKGQTVTLRCDPISGHDNLYWYRRVMGKEIKFLLHFVKESKQDESGMPNNRFLAERTGGTYSTLKVQPAELEDSGVYFCASSLQGRLPIFGPGTRLTVL.

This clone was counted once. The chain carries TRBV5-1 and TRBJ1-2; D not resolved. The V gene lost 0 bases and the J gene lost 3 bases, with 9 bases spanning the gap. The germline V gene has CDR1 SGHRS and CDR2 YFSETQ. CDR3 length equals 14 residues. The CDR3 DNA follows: TGCGCCAGCAGCTTGGTTGTCAGAGACTATGGCTACACCTTC. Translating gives CASSLVVRDYGYTF.

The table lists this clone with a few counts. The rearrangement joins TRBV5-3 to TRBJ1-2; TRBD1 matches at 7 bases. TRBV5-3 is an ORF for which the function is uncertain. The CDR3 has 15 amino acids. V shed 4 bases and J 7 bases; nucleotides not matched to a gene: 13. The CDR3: CARSLHLTGRSGYTF. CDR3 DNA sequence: TGTGCCAGAAGCCTTCACCTGACAGGGAGGTCTGGCTACACCTTC.

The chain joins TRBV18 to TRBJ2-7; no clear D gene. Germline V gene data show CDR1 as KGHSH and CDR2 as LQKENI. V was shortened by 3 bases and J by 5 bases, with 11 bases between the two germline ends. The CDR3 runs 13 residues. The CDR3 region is CASSPLSDNEQYF. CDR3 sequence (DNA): TGTGCCAGCTCACCGCTTTCCGATAACGAGCAGTACTTC.

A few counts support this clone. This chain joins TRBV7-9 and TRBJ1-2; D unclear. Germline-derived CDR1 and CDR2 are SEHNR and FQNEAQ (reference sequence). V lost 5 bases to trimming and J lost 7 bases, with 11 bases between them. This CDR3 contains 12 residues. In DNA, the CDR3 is TGTGCCAGCAGCCCGGTGGTGATTGGCTACACCTTC. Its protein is CASSPVVIGYTF. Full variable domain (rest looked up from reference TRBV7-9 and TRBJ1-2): DTGVSQNPRHKITKRGQNVTFRCDPISEHNRLYWYRQTLGQGPEFLTYFQNEAQLEKSRLLSDRFSAERPKGSFSTLEIQRTEQGDSAMYLCASSPVVIGYTFGSGTRLTVV.

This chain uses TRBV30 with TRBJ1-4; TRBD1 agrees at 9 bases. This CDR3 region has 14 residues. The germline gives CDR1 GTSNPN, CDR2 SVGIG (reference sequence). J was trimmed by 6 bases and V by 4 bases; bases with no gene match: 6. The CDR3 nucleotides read TGTGCCTGGACTTCCGGGACAGGGTATGAAAAACTGTTTTTT. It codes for CAWTSGTGYEKLFF.

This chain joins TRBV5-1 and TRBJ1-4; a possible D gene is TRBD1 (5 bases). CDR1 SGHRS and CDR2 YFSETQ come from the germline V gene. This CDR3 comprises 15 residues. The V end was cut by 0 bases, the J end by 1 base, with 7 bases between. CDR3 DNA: TGCGCCAGCAGCTTGGTGGGGGAAACTAATGAAAAACTGTTTTTT. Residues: CASSLVGETNEKLFF.

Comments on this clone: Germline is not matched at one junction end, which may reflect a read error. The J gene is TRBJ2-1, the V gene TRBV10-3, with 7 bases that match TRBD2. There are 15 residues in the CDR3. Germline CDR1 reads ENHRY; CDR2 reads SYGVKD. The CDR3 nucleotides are TGTGCCATCAAGGGCGGGGGAGGTCGGTACAGTGAGCAGTTCTTC. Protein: CAIKGGGGRYSEQFF.

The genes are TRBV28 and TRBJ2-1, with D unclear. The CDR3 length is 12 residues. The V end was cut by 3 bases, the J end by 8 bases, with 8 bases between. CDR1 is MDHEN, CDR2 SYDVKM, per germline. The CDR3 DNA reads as TGTGCCAGCAGTTTGTTCGAGTATGAGCAGTTCTTC. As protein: CASSLFEYEQFF.

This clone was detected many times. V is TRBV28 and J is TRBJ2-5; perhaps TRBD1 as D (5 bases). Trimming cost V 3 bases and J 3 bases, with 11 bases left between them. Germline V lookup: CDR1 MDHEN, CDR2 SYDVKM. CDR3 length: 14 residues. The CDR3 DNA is TGTGCCAGCAGTTTTCTTCGCAGGGAAGAGACCCAGTACTTC. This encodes CASSFLRREETQYF.

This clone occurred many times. The CDR3 here is CASEDRMNTEAFF. CDR3 nucleotides: TGTGCCAGTGAGGACAGGATGAACACTGAAGCTTTCTTT. V is TRBV6-5 and J is TRBJ1-1, with 7 bases lining up with TRBD1. This CDR3 has 13 amino acids. J gave up 0 bases and V 9 bases, and 4 bases lay outside the gene matches. The V gene's germline CDR1 is MNHEY and CDR2 SVGAGI.

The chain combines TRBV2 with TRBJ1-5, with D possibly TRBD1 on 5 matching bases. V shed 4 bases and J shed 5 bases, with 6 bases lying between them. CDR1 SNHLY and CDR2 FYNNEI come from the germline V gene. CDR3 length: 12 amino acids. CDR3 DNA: TGTGCCAGCAGTGTACAGGATCAGCCCCAGCATTTT. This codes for CASSVQDQPQHF. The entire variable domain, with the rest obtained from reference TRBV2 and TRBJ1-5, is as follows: EPEVTQTPSHQVTQMGQEVILRCVPISNHLYFYWYRQILGQKVEFLVSFYNNEISEKSEIFDDQFSVERPDGSNFTLKIRSTKLEDSAMYFCASSVQDQPQHFGDGTRLSIL.

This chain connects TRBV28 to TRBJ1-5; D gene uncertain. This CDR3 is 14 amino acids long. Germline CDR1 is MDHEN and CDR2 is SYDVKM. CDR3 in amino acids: CAASFPSSNQPQHF. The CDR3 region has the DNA TGTGCGGCCTCCTTTCCCTCTAGCAATCAGCCCCAGCATTTT.

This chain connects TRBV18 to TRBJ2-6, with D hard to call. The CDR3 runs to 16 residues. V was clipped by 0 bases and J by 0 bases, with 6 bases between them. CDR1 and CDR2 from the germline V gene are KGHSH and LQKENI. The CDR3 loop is CASSPPRSSGANVLTF. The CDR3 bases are TGTGCCAGCTCACCACCTCGCAGCTCTGGGGCCAACGTCCTGACTTTC.

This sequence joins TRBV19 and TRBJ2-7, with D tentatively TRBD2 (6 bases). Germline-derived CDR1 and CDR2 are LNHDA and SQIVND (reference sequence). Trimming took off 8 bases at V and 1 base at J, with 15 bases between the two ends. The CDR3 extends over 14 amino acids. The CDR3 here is CASAHRGYSYEQYF. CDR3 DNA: TGTGCCAGTGCCCATCGGGGGTATTCCTACGAGCAGTACTTC. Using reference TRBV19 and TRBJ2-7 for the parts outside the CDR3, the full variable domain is DGGITQSPKYLFRKEGQNVTLSCEQNLNHDAMYWYRQDPGQGLRLIYYSQIVNDFQKGDIAEGYSVSREKKESFPLTVTSAQKNPTAFYLCASAHRGYSYEQYFGPGTRLTVT.

The CDR3 loop is CASGLVPTRTVTSYNEQFF. Here the CDR3 DNA reads TGTGCTAGTGGTTTGGTACCCACGCGGACAGTGACTTCCTACAATGAGCAGTTCTTC. V and J are TRBV12-5 and TRBJ2-1; D is perhaps TRBD1 (6 bases). Germline CDR1 reads LGHNT; CDR2 reads FRNRAP. Between the trimmed V and J ends, which lost 0 bases and 1 base, there was a span of 19 bases. The CDR3 is 19 residues long.

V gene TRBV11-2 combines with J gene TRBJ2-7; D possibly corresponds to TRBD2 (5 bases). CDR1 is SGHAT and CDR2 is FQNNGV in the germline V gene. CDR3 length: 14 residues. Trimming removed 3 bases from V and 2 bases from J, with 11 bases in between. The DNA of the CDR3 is TGTGCCAGCAGCTTCGGACTTAGGCCCTACGAGCAGTACTTC. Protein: CASSFGLRPYEQYF.

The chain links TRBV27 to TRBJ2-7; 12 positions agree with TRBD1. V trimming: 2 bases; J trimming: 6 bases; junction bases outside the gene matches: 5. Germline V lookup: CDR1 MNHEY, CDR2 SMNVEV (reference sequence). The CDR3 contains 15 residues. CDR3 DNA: TGTGCCAGCAGTTTAGGGGGACAGGGGGCAGTCGAGCAGTACTTC. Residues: CASSLGGQGAVEQYF.

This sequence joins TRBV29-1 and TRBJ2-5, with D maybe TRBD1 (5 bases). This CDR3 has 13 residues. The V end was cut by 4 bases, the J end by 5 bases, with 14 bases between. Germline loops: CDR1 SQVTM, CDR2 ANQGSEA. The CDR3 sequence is CSVGRGGWETQYF. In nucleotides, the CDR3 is TGCAGCGTTGGTAGGGGTGGATGGGAGACCCAGTACTTC. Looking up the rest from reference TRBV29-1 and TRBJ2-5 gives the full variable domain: SAVISQKPSRDICQRGTSLTIQCQVDSQVTMMFWYRQQPGQSLTLIATANQGSEATYESGFVIDKFPISRPNLTFSTLTVSNMSPEDSSIYLCSVGRGGWETQYFGPGTRLLVL.

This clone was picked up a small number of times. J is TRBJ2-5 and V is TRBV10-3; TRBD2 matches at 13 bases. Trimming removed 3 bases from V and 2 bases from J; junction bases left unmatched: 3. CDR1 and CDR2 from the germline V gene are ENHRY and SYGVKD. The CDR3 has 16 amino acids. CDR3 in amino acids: CAISDGLAGAQETQYF. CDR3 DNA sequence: TGTGCCATCAGTGATGGACTAGCGGGAGCTCAAGAGACCCAGTACTTC.

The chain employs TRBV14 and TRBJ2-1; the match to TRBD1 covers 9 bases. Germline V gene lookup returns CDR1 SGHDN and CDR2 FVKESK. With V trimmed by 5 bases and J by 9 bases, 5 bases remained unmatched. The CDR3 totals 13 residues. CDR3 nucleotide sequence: TGTGCCAGCAGCGTCACAGGGGGCTTTGAGCAGTTCTTC. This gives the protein CASSVTGGFEQFF.

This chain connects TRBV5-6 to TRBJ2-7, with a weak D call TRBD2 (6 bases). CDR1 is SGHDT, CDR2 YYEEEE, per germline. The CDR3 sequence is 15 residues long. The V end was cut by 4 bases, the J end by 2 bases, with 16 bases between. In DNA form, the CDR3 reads TGTGCCAGCAGCCATTACGGGAGTAACACCTACGAGCAGTACTTC. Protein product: CASSHYGSNTYEQYF. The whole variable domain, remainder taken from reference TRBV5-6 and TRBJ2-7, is DAGVTQSPTHLIKTRGQQVTLRCSPKSGHDTVSWYQQALGQGPQFIFQYYEEEERQRGNFPDRFSGHQFPNYSSELNVNALLLGDSALYLCASSHYGSNTYEQYFGPGTRLTVT.

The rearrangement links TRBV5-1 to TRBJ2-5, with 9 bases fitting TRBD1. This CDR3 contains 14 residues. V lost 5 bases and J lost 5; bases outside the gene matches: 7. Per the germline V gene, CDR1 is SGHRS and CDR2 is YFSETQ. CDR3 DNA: TGCGCCAGCAGACTGGACAGGGGTGGGGAGACCCAGTACTTC. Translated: CASRLDRGGETQYF.

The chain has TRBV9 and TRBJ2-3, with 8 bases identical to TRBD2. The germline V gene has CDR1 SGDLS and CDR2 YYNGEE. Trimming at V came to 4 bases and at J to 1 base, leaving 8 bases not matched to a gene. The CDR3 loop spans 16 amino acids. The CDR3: CASSYLAGPGTDTQYF. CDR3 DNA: TGTGCCAGCAGCTACTTAGCGGGACCGGGCACAGATACGCAGTATTTT.

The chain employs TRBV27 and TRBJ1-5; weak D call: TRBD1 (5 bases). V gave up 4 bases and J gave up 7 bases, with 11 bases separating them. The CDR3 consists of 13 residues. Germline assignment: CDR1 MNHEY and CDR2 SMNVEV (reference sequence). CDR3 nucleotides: TGTGCCAGCAGTTCAGGGAAATGGCAGCCCCAGCATTTT. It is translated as CASSSGKWQPQHF.